This T cell receptor (beta chain) was captured in a study of immune evolution from preneoplasia to lung adenocarcinoma. Broader study findings: Normal lung had highest clonality; later lesions appeared denser, more diverse.

Clones were read by immunoSEQ multiplex PCR, and TCRdb kept only the in-frame ones, dropping some. The sample holds about 3,200 clones, 80% seen once. Notes on this clone: Antigen unknown.

This TCR derives from a donor at least 70 years old with lung adenocarcinoma. The sequenced sample was FFPE adjacent normal lung tissue.

The CDR3 coding sequence is TGTGCCAGCAGTTCCGGGACAGGGGGCTACGAGCAGTACTTC. It encodes CASSSGTGGYEQYF. The chain carries TRBV28 and TRBJ2-7; 11 bases fit TRBD1. The CDR3 runs to 14 residues. Germline V gene sequence: CDR1 MDHEN, CDR2 SYDVKM. J gave up 3 bases and V 4 bases, and 2 bases lay outside the gene matches.